A single sample gave rise to the 23 T cell receptor beta chains below, sequenced in a study of cytomegalovirus exposure and HLA in healthy donors. Both 60 Vbeta primers and 13 Jbeta primers went into the PCR. Using immunoSEQ multiplex PCR, the repertoire was profiled, and TCRdb retains in-frame clones only, with some absent. Of some 200,000 clones listed, about four fifths are singletons. The sequenced material came from PBMCs. The receptors originated from a girl aged 5-17 years in good health and CMV-seropositive.

The J gene is TRBJ2-5, the V gene TRBV4-3; perhaps TRBD2 as D (5 bases). The J call may be incorrect, as the DNA end agrees better with TRBJ2-7. Germline CDR1 and CDR2: LGHNA and YSLEER. This CDR3 is 13 amino acids long. The CDR3 sequence: CASSPGLQYEQYF. DNA for the CDR3: TGCGCCAGCAGCCCCGGACTGCAATACGAGCAGTACTTC.

V and J are TRBV5-4 and TRBJ2-5, with D unclear. CDR3 size: 13 residues. The V gene lost 1 base and the J gene lost 1 base, with 5 bases spanning the gap. Germline loops: CDR1 SGHNT, CDR2 YYREEE (reference sequence). CDR3 protein: CASSLSSQETQYF. The CDR3, as DNA: TGTGCCAGCAGCTTGTCTTCCCAAGAGACCCAGTACTTC.

The V call is TRBV5-6, the J call TRBJ2-2; the match to TRBD2 covers 11 bases. The CDR3 has 18 residues. Germline loops: CDR1 SGHDT, CDR2 YYEEEE. After removal of 2 bases from V and 1 base from J, the junction contained 7 bases not matched to a gene. The CDR3 nucleotides read TGTGCCAGCAGCTTCAGGACTAGCGGGCCCCGGAACACCGGGGAGCTGTTTTTT. It encodes CASSFRTSGPRNTGELFF.

The gene calls are TRBV4-1 and TRBJ1-2; maybe TRBD1 (5 bases). The CDR3 is made up of 15 amino acids. CDR1 and CDR2 from the germline V gene are MGHRA and YSYEKL. Trimming removed 3 bases from V and 3 bases from J, with 14 bases in between. As DNA, the CDR3 is TGCGCCAGCAGCCAGCTCCCAGGGAAGGACTATGGCTACACCTTC. Translated, it gives CASSQLPGKDYGYTF.

V usage is TRBV6-5 and J usage is TRBJ2-5, with TRBD1 identical over 9 bases. The J call may be faulty, since TRBJ2-7 better matches the DNA end. The germline V gene encodes CDR1 MNHEY and CDR2 SVGAGI. CDR3 size: 15 residues. The CDR3 DNA follows: TGTGCCAGCAAATTCGGGACAGGGAGCTCCTACGAGCAGTACTTC. It translates to CASKFGTGSSYEQYF.

This rearrangement joins TRBV7-2 to TRBJ1-6; D gene ambiguous. V lost 5 bases and J lost 7, with 12 bases in between. CDR3 length: 14 residues. The germline V gene encodes CDR1 SGHTA and CDR2 FQGNSA. This CDR3 reads CASSHNMVNSPLHF. In DNA, the CDR3 is TGTGCCAGCAGCCACAATATGGTCAATTCACCCCTCCACTTT.

The genes are TRBV7-2 and TRBJ2-5; TRBD1 might be the D (7 bases). Germline loops: CDR1 SGHTA, CDR2 FQGNSA. V was cut by 4 bases and J by 6 bases, with 12 bases left in between. This CDR3 is built from 13 residues. For the CDR3, the DNA is TGTGCCAGCAGCTCGCGGGACAGACAGACCCAGTACTTC. Amino acid sequence: CASSSRDRQTQYF.

V gene TRBV27 combines with J gene TRBJ1-6, with TRBD1 matching over 7 bases. CDR3 length equals 15 residues. V lost 4 bases, J lost 4 bases, and 4 bases stayed unmatched. Germline values: CDR1 MNHEY, CDR2 SMNVEV (reference sequence). CDR3 bases: TGTGCCAGCAGTTCCAGGGACAGTTATAATTCACCCCTCCACTTT. Residues: CASSSRDSYNSPLHF.

The chain links TRBV7-2 to TRBJ2-1; 8 bases line up with TRBD2. V dropped 6 bases and J dropped 9; count of bases not matched to a gene: 13. CDR1 and CDR2 from the germline V gene are SGHTA and FQGNSA. This CDR3 has 15 residues. CDR3 nucleotide sequence: TGTGCCAGCAGTCGCTACCCCGGGGGGGCCAGTGAGCAGTTCTTC. Its protein product is CASSRYPGGASEQFF. Supplemented by reference TRBV7-2 and TRBJ2-1, the full variable domain reads GAGVSQSPSNKVTEKGKDVELRCDPISGHTALYWYRQSLGQGLEFLIYFQGNSAPDKSGLPSDRFSAERTGGSVSTLTIQRTQQEDSAVYLCASSRYPGGASEQFFGPGTRLTVL.

This clone showed up just a few times. The V gene is TRBV5-6, the J gene TRBJ1-1, with D tentatively TRBD1 (6 bases). V gave up 3 bases and J gave up 4 bases, with 16 bases separating them. The CDR3 totals 15 residues. CDR1 is SGHDT and CDR2 is YYEEEE in the germline V gene. Written as DNA, the CDR3 is TGTGCCAGCAGCTGGGGTCCTACAGGGCCCACTGAAGCTTTCTTT. Protein: CASSWGPTGPTEAFF. Drawing the rest from reference TRBV5-6 and TRBJ1-1, the complete variable domain is DAGVTQSPTHLIKTRGQQVTLRCSPKSGHDTVSWYQQALGQGPQFIFQYYEEEERQRGNFPDRFSGHQFPNYSSELNVNALLLGDSALYLCASSWGPTGPTEAFFGQGTRLTVV.

Only a few counts were recorded for this clone. As DNA, the CDR3 is TGTGCCATCAGTGCCCCCGGACAGGGAAACGACGAGCAGTACTTC. Its translation is CAISAPGQGNDEQYF. The rearrangement uses TRBV10-3 and TRBJ2-5, with 8 bases that match TRBD1. The tail of the sequence fits TRBJ2-7 better, so the J call may be wrong. Germline values: CDR1 ENHRY, CDR2 SYGVKD. The CDR3 contains 15 residues.

This clone came up many times. J is TRBJ2-7 and V is TRBV4-3; the match to TRBD1 covers 9 bases. This CDR3 is built from 15 residues. Per germline, CDR1 LGHNA and CDR2 YSLEER. The ends lost 1 base at V and 0 bases at J; junction bases unmatched: 1. CDR3 DNA sequence: TGCGCCAGCAGCCAAGGACAGGGGGGCTCCTACGAGCAGTACTTC. Its translation is CASSQGQGGSYEQYF.

This clone was counted a single time. V gene TRBV4-2 combines with J gene TRBJ2-1; 10 nucleotides line up with TRBD2. The CDR3 consists of 17 residues. V lost 0 bases and J lost 3; bases outside the gene matches: 5. Germline V gene data show CDR1 as LGHNA and CDR2 as YNFKEQ. The CDR3 loop is CASSQDKAGGLYNEQFF. The CDR3 DNA sequence: TGTGCCAGCAGCCAAGATAAAGCGGGGGGGCTCTACAATGAGCAGTTCTTC.

V is TRBV4-3 and J is TRBJ2-5; D is possibly TRBD2 (5 bases). Deletions cut 2 bases from V and 2 bases from J, with 15 bases between. This CDR3 has 16 amino acids. Germline V lookup: CDR1 LGHNA, CDR2 YSLEER. The chain's CDR3 is CASSQSSRSGQETQYF. Written as DNA, the CDR3 is TGCGCCAGCAGCCAATCATCACGCAGCGGACAAGAGACCCAGTACTTC.

The genes are TRBV7-2 and TRBJ2-1; TRBD1 matches at 9 bases. Germline V gene sequence: CDR1 SGHTA, CDR2 FQGNSA. This CDR3 comprises 15 residues. The V gene end was trimmed by 3 bases and the J gene end by 10 bases; junction bases not matched to a gene: 10. The CDR3 DNA follows: TGTGCCAGCAGCTTGACGGGACAGGGAGCCCCGGAGCAGTTCTTC. Its protein is CASSLTGQGAPEQFF.

CDR3 loop: CASSLGLAAQSEQYF. DNA for the CDR3: TGTGCCAGCAGCTTAGGTCTAGCGGCCCAAAGCGAGCAGTACTTC. The V gene is TRBV7-9, the J gene TRBJ2-7; 7 bases align to TRBD2. CDR1 SEHNR and CDR2 FQNEAQ come from the germline V gene (reference sequence). The CDR3 is 15 residues long. After removal of 1 base from V and 6 bases from J, the junction contained 9 bases not matched to a gene.

The chain recombines TRBV7-2 with TRBJ2-1; D perhaps matches TRBD2 (7 bases). The V end lost 4 bases, the J end lost 0 bases, and 13 bases lay between the germline ends. Germline CDR1 and CDR2: SGHTA and FQGNSA. The CDR3 loop spans 16 amino acids. DNA of the CDR3: TGTGCCAGCAGCTCTGAAGGGGGGGGCTCCTACAATGAGCAGTTCTTC. Its translation is CASSSEGGGSYNEQFF.

The CDR3 DNA is TGTGCCAGTAGTGGGACAGGCAATCAGCCCCAGCATTTT. Protein sequence: CASSGTGNQPQHF. The chain links TRBV19 to TRBJ1-5; 7 positions agree with TRBD1. V was pared by 5 bases and J by 2 bases, with 0 bases of the junction left unmatched. The CDR3 is 13 amino acids. Germline V gene lookup returns CDR1 LNHDA and CDR2 SQIVND (reference sequence).

The rearrangement uses TRBV6-6 and TRBJ2-5; D gene uncertain. The V end was cut by 2 bases, the J end by 0 bases, with 7 bases between. There are 14 residues in the CDR3. Germline CDR1 reads MNHNY; CDR2 reads SVGAGI (reference sequence). CDR3 DNA: TGTGCCAGCAGTTACGGAGAATACCAAGAGACCCAGTACTTC. This translates into CASSYGEYQETQYF.

The CDR3 loop reads CASSGTVTNEKLFF. DNA for the CDR3: TGTGCCAGCAGTGGGACAGTAACTAATGAAAAACTGTTTTTT. This chain joins TRBV6-1 and TRBJ1-4, with D possibly being TRBD1 (6 bases). This CDR3 region has 14 residues. The V gene lost 4 bases and the J gene lost 1 base, with 7 bases spanning the gap. The germline V gene encodes CDR1 MNHNS and CDR2 SASEGT.

V is TRBV6-1 and J is TRBJ2-7; 10 nucleotides match TRBD1. V dropped 3 bases and J dropped 5; count of bases not matched to a gene: 1. Germline lookup yields CDR1 MNHNS and CDR2 SASEGT. The CDR3 loop spans 13 amino acids. CDR3 nucleotides: TGTGCCAGCAGTGAGGGACAGGGGAACGAGCAGTACTTC. Residues: CASSEGQGNEQYF.

V gene TRBV4-1 combines with J gene TRBJ1-5; D is perhaps TRBD1 (6 bases). This CDR3 has 14 residues. The germline V gene encodes CDR1 MGHRA and CDR2 YSYEKL. The ends were cut back, 3 bases at V and 9 bases at J, with 15 bases in the middle. The CDR3 loop reads CASSQRQVLGPQHF. The CDR3 DNA sequence: TGCGCCAGCAGCCAGAGACAGGTCCTTGGGCCCCAGCATTTT.

The chain uses TRBV5-4 and TRBJ1-1, with D unclear. Germline V gene lookup returns CDR1 SGHNT and CDR2 YYREEE (reference sequence). The V end was cut by 4 bases, the J end by 4 bases, with 8 bases between. The CDR3 loop spans 12 amino acids. The CDR3 nucleotides are TGTGCCAGCAGCCGGGGTGGCACTGAAGCTTTCTTT. Translated: CASSRGGTEAFF.